This T cell receptor (beta chain) was sequenced in a study of response to subunit inactivated influenza vaccine. Each CDR3 protein is one row after TCRdb ran MiXCR on the RT-PCR reads. The sample holds 500,000 to 600,000 distinct CDR3 sequences, 6.5% to 8% seen once. Study-level findings and limits: The study's authors posited that every seasonal influenza vaccination enlists few new T cells.

This clonotype was seen more than once but under ten times. Its antigen is unidentified. The CDR3 consists of 13 residues. Germline V gene lookup returns CDR1 SNHLY and CDR2 FYNNEI. V lost 8 bases and J 2 bases, leaving 10 bases between the germline ends. Material: PBMCs from blood, obtained around 25 months after vaccination. The rearrangement links TRBV2 to TRBJ1-5; D unclear. The sequence came from a man aged 50-75 years who received an inactivated influenza vaccine. The CDR3 loop reads CASGNQRNQPQHF. The DNA for the CDR3 is TGTGCCAGCGGCAACCAACGCAATCAGCCCCAGCATTTT. Looking up the rest from reference TRBV2 and TRBJ1-5 gives the full variable domain: EPEVTQTPSHQVTQMGQEVILRCVPISNHLYFYWYRQILGQKVEFLVSFYNNEISEKSEIFDDQFSVERPDGSNFTLKIRSTKLEDSAMYFCASGNQRNQPQHFGDGTRLSIL.